This section outlines one T cell receptor (beta chain) sequence together with its context. Its specific antigen is unknown. A junction end diverges from the germline sequence, so it may reflect a read error. Receptor amplification or capture employed the immunoSEQ multiplex PCR assay. The hsTCRB Kit was used according to the manufacturer's protocol to amplify rearranged TCR beta chain sequences. TCRB libraries were sequenced on an Illumina MiSeq. The original methods were these. The proprietary platform of the kit vendor was used for demultiplexing, trimming and gene mapping. TCRdb provides this immuneACCESS table in a form limited to in-frame rearrangements. Some clones are lacking; in checked studies, under half of them reflect an unresolved V gene, and why the rest are absent is not known. D and trimming come from the DNA, and the V and J calls and clone size come from that table. This sample holds under 45,000 clones; 81% were observed only once. 9% to 14% of the sample is taken by the ten largest.

According to the study, the label for this sample's time point signals: week 5, during vaccination. A 20-mer mutant IDH1 peptide at 300 micrograms in Montanide made up each vaccine dose, which was injected subcutaneously together with topical imiquimod. Newly diagnosed WHO grade 3 or 4 IDH1-mutant astrocytomas showing loss of nuclear ATRX were present in the donors. The samples were drawn from NOA16, a multicentre, single-arm, open-label phase I trial in Germany that tested a mutant IDH1 peptide vaccine in humans for the first time. Genomic DNA for TCRB sequencing was extracted from EDTA blood using the DNeasy Blood and Tissue Kit. From its cysteine to its phenylalanine, the CDR3 spans 14 amino acids. Solely the CDR3 DNA is kept, with 42 bases framed from the first base. The germline V gene yields SGHRS for CDR1 and YFSETQ for CDR2. This sample is part of a study of a mutant IDH1 vaccine in newly diagnosed glioma (dated by TCRdb to about 2021). With respect to the entire study: Eight vaccinations were administered to patients in weeks 1, 3, 5, 7, 11, 15, 19 and 23, corresponding to visits V03 through V10. Prior to enrollment, patients had been given standard therapy consisting of radiotherapy alone, temozolomide alone, or radiochemotherapy with temozolomide, with the combination given to most patients. Peripheral blood samples were drawn at six visits, namely V03 (baseline), V05, V07, V10, V12 and V13. Of the approximately 35 treated patients, 62.5% were male and around 38% were female, and a mean age of around 40 years was recorded. Longitudinal TCRB deep sequencing was performed for about 25 treated patients wherever samples were available for exploratory analyses. Vaccination started 4-6 weeks after radiotherapy alone, or was given together with temozolomide cycles in the groups whose treatment included chemotherapy.

What the study reported, not specific to this receptor: Availability determined which PBMC samples were chosen for TCRB deep sequencing. Immune responses induced by the vaccine were seen in around 93% of patients across multiple MHC alleles. The authors stated that sample limitations prevented analyses of patient blood samples from being reproduced. Pseudoprogression seemed to be unrelated to changes in the top peripheral T cell clonotypes found by TCRB sequencing.

The sequences come from PBMCs, collected from a glioma patient whose treatment included an IDH1 peptide vaccine. The rearrangement joined TRBV5-1 to TRBJ2-7, with TRBD1 tentatively as D gene (6 bases match). This clonotype was sampled from a man in his forties or fifties with glioma. The CDR3 has the sequence CASSVGTPDYGQYF. The nucleotide sequence reads TGCGCCAGCAGCGTCGGGACACCAGATTACGGGCAGTACTTC. The full variable domain, completed from the reference TRBV5-1 and TRBJ2-7 proteins outside the CDR3, reads KAGVTQTPRYLIKTRGQQVTLSCSPISGHRSVSWYQQTPGQGLQFLFEYFSETQRNKGNFPGRFSGRQFSNSRSEMNVSTLELGDSALYLCASSVGTPDYGQYFGPGTRLTVT.